These 22 T cell receptor beta chains came from one sample sequenced in a study of cytomegalovirus exposure and HLA in healthy donors. It was with 60 Vbeta and 13 Jbeta primers that the PCR ran. Only in-frame clones appear in the TCRdb table, and some are missing; sequencing was by immunoSEQ multiplex PCR. The sample includes approximately 180,000 clones, approximately 78% of them seen just once. Sequences were obtained from PBMCs. Source of these receptors: a human donor in good health.

This chain links TRBV5-8 with TRBJ1-2, with TRBD1 matching over 7 bases. CDR1 and CDR2 from the germline V gene are SGHTS and YDEGEE. After removal of 2 bases from V and 0 bases from J, the junction contained 4 bases not matched to a gene. The CDR3 is made up of 15 amino acids. Here the CDR3 DNA reads TGTGCCAGCAGCTTTTTGACAGGGTCTAACTATGGCTACACCTTC. This gives the protein CASSFLTGSNYGYTF.

This chain uses TRBV4-3 with TRBJ1-2; 8 bases fit TRBD1. The J segment lost 8 bases and the V segment lost 1 base, leaving 9 bases of the junction unmatched. Germline-derived CDR1 and CDR2 are LGHNA and YSLEER. This CDR3 has 15 amino acids. The DNA of the CDR3 is TGCGCCAGCAGCCAAGCTGGGACAGGATGGGACGGCTACACCTTC. Translation gives CASSQAGTGWDGYTF.

This clone was observed a few times. The chain recombines TRBV25-1 with TRBJ2-1; 9 bases map to TRBD2. Germline values: CDR1 MGHDK, CDR2 SYGVNS. V dropped 6 bases and J dropped 10; count of bases not matched to a gene: 13. This CDR3 has 15 amino acids. The CDR3 reads CASRPRSGGWEEQFF. In DNA form, the CDR3 reads TGTGCCAGCAGGCCCCGGAGCGGGGGGTGGGAAGAGCAGTTCTTC.

There are a few counts of this clone. The V and J genes are TRBV7-8 and TRBJ2-4; maybe TRBD1 (6 bases). The CDR3 sequence is 13 residues long. The V gene lost 8 bases and the J gene lost 0 bases, with 8 bases spanning the gap. Per the germline V gene, CDR1 is SGHVS and CDR2 is FQNEAQ. CDR3 nucleotides: TGTGCCAGCCAGGGGCTAGCCAAAAACATTCAGTACTTC. It yields the protein CASQGLAKNIQYF.

This clone was detected only a few times. The V gene is TRBV6-1, the J gene TRBJ1-2, with 8 positions matching TRBD1. Germline V gene sequence: CDR1 MNHNS, CDR2 SASEGT. This CDR3 contains 12 residues. Trimming cost V 10 bases and J 8 bases; bases outside gene matches: 9. CDR3 sequence: CATGGRAAGYTF. The CDR3 DNA is TGTGCCACAGGGGGCAGGGCGGCAGGCTACACCTTC.

This chain joins TRBV6-1 and TRBJ2-7; 10 bases fit TRBD2. This CDR3 comprises 13 residues. The V gene end was trimmed by 6 bases and the J gene end by 3 bases; junction bases not matched to a gene: 2. CDR1 is MNHNS and CDR2 is SASEGT in the germline V gene. CDR3 region: CASSASGGYEQYF. The CDR3 coding sequence is TGTGCCAGCAGCGCTAGCGGGGGCTACGAGCAGTACTTC.

The chain recombines TRBV2 with TRBJ2-1; 11 bases agree with TRBD2. With V trimmed by 5 bases and J by 15 bases, 3 bases remained unmatched. This CDR3 contains 11 residues. The germline V gene encodes CDR1 SNHLY and CDR2 FYNNEI. The CDR3 DNA is TGTGCCAGCAGTCGACTAGCGGGGTCGTTCTTC. Residues: CASSRLAGSFF.

The rearrangement joins TRBV6-1 to TRBJ2-3; the D gene is possibly TRBD2 (5 bases). CDR1 is MNHNS and CDR2 is SASEGT in the germline V gene. This CDR3 has 15 residues. V was shortened by 6 bases and J by 0 bases, with 13 bases between the two germline ends. The CDR3 nucleotides read TGTGCCAGCAGAAGCCGAGGGCGAAGCACAGATACGCAGTATTTT. Amino acid sequence: CASRSRGRSTDTQYF.

This chain joins TRBV7-9 and TRBJ2-1; 9 bases agree with TRBD2. CDR3 size: 18 residues. Germline trimming cut 5 bases from V and 2 bases from J; bases unmatched to any gene: 13. Germline lookup yields CDR1 SEHNR and CDR2 FQNEAQ (reference sequence). The CDR3 DNA is TGTGCCAGCAGCACCCCCCAAGGCAGCGGGGGGACCTACAATGAGCAGTTCTTC. It specifies CASSTPQGSGGTYNEQFF.

CDR3 sequence reads: CASSVYGNQPQHF. The CDR3 DNA reads TGTGCCAGCTCGGTTTATGGCAATCAGCCCCAGCATTTT. The chain joins TRBV6-5 to TRBJ1-5; D ambiguous. CDR1 is MNHEY and CDR2 is SVGAGI in the germline V gene. This CDR3 is 13 amino acids long. Trimming cost V 8 bases and J 2 bases, with 10 bases left between them.

The rearrangement uses TRBV12-5 and TRBJ2-5; 8 nucleotides agree with TRBD2. Looked up from germline, CDR1 is LGHNT and CDR2 is FRNRAP. This CDR3 has 18 residues. J lost 4 bases, V lost 2 bases, and 15 bases had no gene match. CDR3 protein: CASGLPGLGLVSRETQYF. CDR3 DNA: TGTGCTAGTGGTTTGCCAGGGCTGGGACTAGTTTCGCGAGAGACCCAGTACTTC.

The chain couples TRBV6-5 to TRBJ2-7, with D possibly matching TRBD1 (6 bases). Germline V gives CDR1 MNHEY, CDR2 SVGAGI. V lost 6 bases, J lost 5 bases, and 14 bases lay in between. This CDR3 is 13 amino acids long. The CDR3 is CASSPYRAHEQYF. The CDR3 DNA is TGTGCCAGCAGCCCTTACAGGGCCCACGAGCAGTACTTC.

This clone was counted a few times. The rearrangement joins TRBV5-1 to TRBJ1-6; TRBD1 matches at 8 bases. The CDR3 extends over 17 amino acids. Trimming took 0 bases from V and 6 from J; bases not matched to a gene: 8. The germline V gene encodes CDR1 SGHRS and CDR2 YFSETQ. CDR3 nucleotides: TGCGCCAGCAGCTTGGCCCCCGGGACAGGAGTTAATTCACCCCTCCACTTT. The encoded protein is CASSLAPGTGVNSPLHF.

This rearrangement joins TRBV7-2 to TRBJ2-3; TRBD2 is a possible D gene (5 bases). The CDR3 contains 16 residues. Trimming cost V 1 base and J 2 bases, with 13 bases left between them. In germline, CDR1 is SGHTA, CDR2 FQGNSA. The DNA for the CDR3 is TGTGCCAGCAGCTTAGTGGCGGGCGCTTACACAGATACGCAGTATTTT. It specifies CASSLVAGAYTDTQYF.

V usage is TRBV7-2 and J usage is TRBJ2-7; maybe TRBD2 (5 bases). In germline, CDR1 is SGHTA, CDR2 FQGNSA. The V and J ends lost 2 bases and 1 base respectively, with 12 bases between them. The CDR3 contains 15 residues. CDR3 nucleotides: TGTGCCAGCAGCTTACCGGGGATCAGGTCCTACGAGCAGTACTTC. Amino acids: CASSLPGIRSYEQYF.

This clone was recorded once. The rearrangement joins TRBV9 to TRBJ2-5; the match to TRBD1 covers 7 bases. The ends lost 0 bases at V and 1 base at J; junction bases unmatched: 6. The CDR3 has 16 amino acids. CDR1 and CDR2 from the germline V gene are SGDLS and YYNGEE. This CDR3 reads CASSVGIGGSQETQYF. The CDR3 DNA reads TGTGCCAGCAGCGTAGGAATAGGGGGCTCCCAAGAGACCCAGTACTTC.

The gene calls are TRBV6-5 and TRBJ1-1; D is ambiguous. V dropped 6 bases and J dropped 3 bases, with 11 bases sitting between them. The CDR3 has 13 amino acids. The germline gives CDR1 MNHEY, CDR2 SVGAGI. CDR3 DNA: TGTGCCAGCAGGAGCCTATCGGACACTGAAGCTTTCTTT. Amino acid sequence: CASRSLSDTEAFF.

The chain has TRBV30 and TRBJ2-1, with 7 bases that match TRBD2. This CDR3 has 14 residues. V lost 3 bases to trimming and J lost 4 bases; unmatched junction nucleotides: 6. The germline V gene encodes CDR1 GTSNPN and CDR2 SVGIG (reference sequence). CDR3 loop: CAWREGGAYNEQFF. CDR3 bases: TGTGCCTGGAGAGAGGGAGGGGCGTACAATGAGCAGTTCTTC.

V and J are TRBV7-9 and TRBJ2-7; tentatively, D is TRBD1 (6 bases). Looked up from germline, CDR1 is SEHNR and CDR2 is FQNEAQ (reference sequence). The CDR3 has 17 amino acids. V was pared by 1 base and J by 0 bases, with 16 bases between. The CDR3 here is CASSLGPGDTSSYEQYF. CDR3 sequence (DNA): TGTGCCAGCAGCTTAGGCCCCGGGGACACTTCCTCCTACGAGCAGTACTTC.

This rearrangement joins TRBV6-6 to TRBJ1-5; no clear D gene. The CDR3 contains 12 residues. The V and J ends lost 8 bases and 7 bases respectively, with 12 bases between them. Germline lookup yields CDR1 MNHNY and CDR2 SVGAGI (reference sequence). This CDR3 reads CASVQADQPQHF. DNA of the CDR3: TGTGCCAGCGTCCAGGCCGACCAGCCCCAGCATTTT.

Sample share makes this clone medium-sized (0.01 to 0.1%). V usage is TRBV6-5 and J usage is TRBJ1-1; D ambiguous. Trimming pared 0 bases from V and 7 bases from J, leaving 9 bases between. The CDR3 contains 13 residues. The germline CDR1 and CDR2 sequences are MNHEY and SVGAGI. The CDR3 DNA is TGTGCCAGCAGTTACTCGATTTTCAGTGAAGCTTTCTTT. It is translated as CASSYSIFSEAFF.

The rearrangement uses TRBV9 and TRBJ2-3; 7 bases map to TRBD1. Germline V gene lookup returns CDR1 SGDLS and CDR2 YYNGEE. The CDR3 length is 13 residues. J lost 8 bases, V lost 0 bases, and 3 bases had no gene match. Written as DNA, the CDR3 is TGTGCCAGCAGCGTAGAGGGGGCTAGTACGCAGTATTTT. This sequence encodes CASSVEGASTQYF.